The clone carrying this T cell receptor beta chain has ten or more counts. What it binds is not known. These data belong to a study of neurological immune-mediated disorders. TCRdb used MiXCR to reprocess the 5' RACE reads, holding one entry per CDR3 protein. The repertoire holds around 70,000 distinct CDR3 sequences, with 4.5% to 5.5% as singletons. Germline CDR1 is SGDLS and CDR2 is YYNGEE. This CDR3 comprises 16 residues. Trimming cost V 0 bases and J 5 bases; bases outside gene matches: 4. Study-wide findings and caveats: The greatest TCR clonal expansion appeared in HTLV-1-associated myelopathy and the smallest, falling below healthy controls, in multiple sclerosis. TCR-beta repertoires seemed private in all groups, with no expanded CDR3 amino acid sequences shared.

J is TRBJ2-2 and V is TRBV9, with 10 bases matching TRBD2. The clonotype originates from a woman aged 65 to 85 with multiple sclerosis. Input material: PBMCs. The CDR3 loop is CASSVAVAGGTGELFF. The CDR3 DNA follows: TGTGCCAGCAGCGTAGCGGTAGCGGGAGGTACCGGGGAGCTGTTTTTT.